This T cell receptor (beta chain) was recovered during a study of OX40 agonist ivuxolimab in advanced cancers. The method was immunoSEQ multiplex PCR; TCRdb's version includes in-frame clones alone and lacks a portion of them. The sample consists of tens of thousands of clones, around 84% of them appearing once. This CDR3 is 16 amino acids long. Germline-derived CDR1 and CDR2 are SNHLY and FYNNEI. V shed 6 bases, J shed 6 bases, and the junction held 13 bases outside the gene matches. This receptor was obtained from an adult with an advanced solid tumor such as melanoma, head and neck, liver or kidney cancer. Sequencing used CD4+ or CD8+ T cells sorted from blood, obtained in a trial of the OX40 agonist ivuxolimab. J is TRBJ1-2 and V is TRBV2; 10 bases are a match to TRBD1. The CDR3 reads CASRMDRGGIWDGYTF. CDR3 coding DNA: TGTGCCAGCAGAATGGACAGGGGGGGGATCTGGGATGGCTACACCTTC.